Listed below are T cell receptor beta chains from one sample, sequenced in a study of shared clonotypes between healthy human individuals. This table comes from immunoSEQ multiplex PCR, and its TCRdb copy is limited to in-frame clones, with some not included. The sample lists a few million clones; roughly 95% were seen once. The sequencing input was naive CD8+ T cells from PBMCs. Every receptor here comes from a man aged 18-30 years in good health. Some clones in this sample may be carry-over from other donors' samples. Each CDR3 is given with its conserved first and last residue. The D gene is left open where the match is weak. Expanded clones get a size class; other rows say once, few or many, or leave the size out.

TRBJ2-3 TRBV28 . . CASSLIWAPLGTDTQYF TGTGCCAGCAGTTTAATTTGGGCACCATTAGGCACAGATACGCAGTATTTT
TRBJ2-5 TRBV7-9 . . CASSTSPSGAGETQYF TGTGCCAGCAGCACGAGTCCCTCGGGGGCTGGAGAGACCCAGTACTTC
TRBJ2-6 TRBV27 . . CASSPFLSGANVLTF TGTGCCAGCAGTCCGTTCCTCTCTGGGGCCAACGTCCTGACTTTC
TRBJ2-7 TRBV7-8 . TRBD2 CASSFHIGLAGTYEQYF TGTGCCAGCAGCTTCCATATTGGACTAGCGGGAACGTACGAGCAGTACTTC
TRBJ2-7 TRBV7-8 few TRBD2 CASSLALTSGRTGEQYF TGTGCCAGCAGCTTAGCGCTTACTAGCGGGAGGACAGGAGAGCAGTACTTC
TRBJ2-7 TRBV5-1 . . CASSLDGGSYEQYF TGCGCCAGCAGCTTGGACGGGGGCTCCTACGAGCAGTACTTC
TRBJ2-3 TRBV7-8 once . CASSLMQHDAQYF TGTGCCAGCAGCTTAATGCAGCACGACGCGCAGTATTTT
TRBJ2-7 TRBV19 . . CASTPGPAYEQYF TGTGCCAGTACGCCGGGACCGGCCTACGAGCAGTACTTC
TRBJ2-7 TRBV7-2 . TRBD2 CASSPSSGRIYEQYF TGTGCCAGCAGCCCTTCTAGCGGGAGGATCTACGAGCAGTACTTC
TRBJ2-7 TRBV14 . . CASSQPGYYEQYF TGTGCCAGCAGCCAACCAGGCTACTACGAGCAGTACTTC
TRBJ1-4 TRBV30 . TRBD1 CAWSRDRVATNEKLFF TGTGCCTGGTCCCGGGACAGGGTTGCAACTAATGAAAAACTGTTTTTT
TRBJ2-7 TRBV9 . TRBD2 CASSPGLADYEQYF TGTGCCAGCAGCCCGGGACTAGCGGATTACGAGCAGTACTTC
TRBJ2-7 TRBV29-1 . . CSVEEVGTASHEQYF TGCAGCGTTGAAGAAGTCGGGACGGCGTCCCACGAGCAGTACTTC
TRBJ2-1 TRBV19 . . CASSIMSGSGSEQFF TGTGCCAGTAGTATCATGTCCGGGAGTGGGAGTGAGCAGTTCTTC
TRBJ2-1 TRBV19 . . CASSIGTDFDLRSSYNEQFF TGTGCCAGTAGTATAGGAACGGATTTTGATCTGCGTAGCTCCTACAATGAGCAGTTCTTC
TRBJ1-3 TRBV5-1 . . CASSLGTDSGNTIYF TGCGCCAGCAGCTTGGGGACGGACTCTGGAAACACCATATATTTT
TRBJ2-3 TRBV27 . TRBD1 CASSLGKGAADTQYF TGTGCCAGCAGTTTAGGAAAGGGGGCGGCAGATACGCAGTATTTT
TRBJ2-5 TRBV27 . TRBD1 CASSVGARGQETQYF TGTGCCAGCAGTGTGGGGGCCAGGGGGCAAGAGACCCAGTACTTC